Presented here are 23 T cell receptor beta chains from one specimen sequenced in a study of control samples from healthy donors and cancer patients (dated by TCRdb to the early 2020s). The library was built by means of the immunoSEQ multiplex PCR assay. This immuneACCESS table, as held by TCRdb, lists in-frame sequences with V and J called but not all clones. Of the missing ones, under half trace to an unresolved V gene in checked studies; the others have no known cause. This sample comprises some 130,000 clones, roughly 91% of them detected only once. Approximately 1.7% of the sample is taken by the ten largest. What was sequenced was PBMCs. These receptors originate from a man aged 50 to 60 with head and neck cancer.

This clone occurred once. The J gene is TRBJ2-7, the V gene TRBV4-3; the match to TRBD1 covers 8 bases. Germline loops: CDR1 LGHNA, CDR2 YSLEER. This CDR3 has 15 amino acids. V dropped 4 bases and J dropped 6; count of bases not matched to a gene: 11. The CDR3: CASSPGRAGGREQYF. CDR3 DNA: TGCGCCAGCAGCCCAGGGAGAGCAGGGGGCCGCGAGCAGTACTTC.

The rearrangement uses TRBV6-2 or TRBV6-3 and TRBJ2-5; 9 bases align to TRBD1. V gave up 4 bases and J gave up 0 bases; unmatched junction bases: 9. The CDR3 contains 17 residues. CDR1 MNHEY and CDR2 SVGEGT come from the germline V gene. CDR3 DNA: TGTGCCAGCAGTTCCCTCGGGGGGACAGGGTACCAAGAGACCCAGTACTTC. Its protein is CASSSLGGTGYQETQYF.

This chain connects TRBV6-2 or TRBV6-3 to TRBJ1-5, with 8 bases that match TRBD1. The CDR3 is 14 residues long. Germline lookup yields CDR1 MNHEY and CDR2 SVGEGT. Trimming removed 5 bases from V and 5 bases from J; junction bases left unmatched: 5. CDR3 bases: TGTGCCAGCAGTCGTACAGGGGGGGATCAGCCCCAGCATTTT. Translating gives CASSRTGGDQPQHF.

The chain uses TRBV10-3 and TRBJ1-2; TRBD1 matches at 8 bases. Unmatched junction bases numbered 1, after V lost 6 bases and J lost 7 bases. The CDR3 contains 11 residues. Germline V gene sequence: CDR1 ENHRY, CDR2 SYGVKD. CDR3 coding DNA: TGTGCCATCAGGGACAGGGCTGGCTACACCTTC. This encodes CAIRDRAGYTF.

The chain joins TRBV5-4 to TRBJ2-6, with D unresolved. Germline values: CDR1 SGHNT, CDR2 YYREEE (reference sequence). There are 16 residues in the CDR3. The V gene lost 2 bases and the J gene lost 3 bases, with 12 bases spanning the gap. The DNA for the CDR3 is TGTGCCAGCAGCTTTTTGGTCACGGGTGGGGCCAACGTCCTGACTTTC. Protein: CASSFLVTGGANVLTF.

The CDR3 DNA is TGTGCCAGCAGCTTAAAGGGGGGACAGTCCCCCCTGAGCTCCTACGAGCAGTACTTC. This codes for CASSLKGGQSPLSSYEQYF. V gene TRBV7-9 combines with J gene TRBJ2-7; weak D call: TRBD1 (7 bases). CDR3 length equals 19 residues. Trimming removed 2 bases from V and 0 bases from J, with 23 bases in between. Germline CDR1 reads SEHNR; CDR2 reads FQNEAQ (reference sequence).

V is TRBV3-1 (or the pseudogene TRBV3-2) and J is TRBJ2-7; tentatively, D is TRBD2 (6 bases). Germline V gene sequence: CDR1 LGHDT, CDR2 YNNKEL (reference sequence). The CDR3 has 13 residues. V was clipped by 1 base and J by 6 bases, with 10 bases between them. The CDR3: CASSQGAGGEQYF. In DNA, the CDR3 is TGTGCCAGCAGCCAAGGGGCCGGGGGCGAGCAGTACTTC.

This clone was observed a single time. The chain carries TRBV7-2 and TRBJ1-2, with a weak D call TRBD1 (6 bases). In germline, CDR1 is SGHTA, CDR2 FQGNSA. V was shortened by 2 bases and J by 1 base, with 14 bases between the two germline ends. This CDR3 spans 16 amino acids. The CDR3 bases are TGTGCCAGCAGCTTATCTGGACAGCCTTATAACTATGGCTACACCTTC. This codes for CASSLSGQPYNYGYTF.

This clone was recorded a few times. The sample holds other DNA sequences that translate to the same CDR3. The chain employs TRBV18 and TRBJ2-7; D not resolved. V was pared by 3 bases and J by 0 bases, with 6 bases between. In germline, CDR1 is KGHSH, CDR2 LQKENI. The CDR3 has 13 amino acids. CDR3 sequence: CASSPGSSYEQYF. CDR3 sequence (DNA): TGTGCCAGCTCACCCGGGTCCTCCTACGAGCAGTACTTC.

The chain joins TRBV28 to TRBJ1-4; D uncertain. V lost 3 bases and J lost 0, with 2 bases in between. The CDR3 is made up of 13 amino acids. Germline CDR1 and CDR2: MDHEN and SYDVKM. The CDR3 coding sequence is TGTGCCAGCAGTTTTGCAACTAATGAAAAACTGTTTTTT. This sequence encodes CASSFATNEKLFF.

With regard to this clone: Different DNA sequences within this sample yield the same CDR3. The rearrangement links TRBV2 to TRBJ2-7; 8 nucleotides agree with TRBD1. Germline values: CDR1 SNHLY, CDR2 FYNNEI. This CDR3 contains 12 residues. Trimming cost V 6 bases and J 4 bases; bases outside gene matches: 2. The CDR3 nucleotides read TGTGCCAGCAGGGACAGGGTTTACGAGCAGTACTTC. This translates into CASRDRVYEQYF.

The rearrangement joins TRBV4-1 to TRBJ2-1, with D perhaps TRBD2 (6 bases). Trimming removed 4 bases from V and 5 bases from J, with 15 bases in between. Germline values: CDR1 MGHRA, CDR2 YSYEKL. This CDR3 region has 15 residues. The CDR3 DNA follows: TGCGCCAGCAGCCCCCTGAGGGACTCGAACAATGAGCAGTTCTTC. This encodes CASSPLRDSNNEQFF.

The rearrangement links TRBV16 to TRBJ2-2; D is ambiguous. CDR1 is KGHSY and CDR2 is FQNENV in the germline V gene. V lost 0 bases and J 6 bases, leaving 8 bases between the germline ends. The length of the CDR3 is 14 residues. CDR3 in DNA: TGTGCCAGCAGCCAATCTTCCTGGGCCGGGGAGCTGTTTTTT. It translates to CASSQSSWAGELFF. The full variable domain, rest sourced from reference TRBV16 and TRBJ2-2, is GEEVAQTPKHLVRGEGQKAKLYCAPIKGHSYVFWYQQVLKNEFKFLISFQNENVFDETGMPKERFSAKCLPNSPCSLEIQATKLEDSAVYFCASSQSSWAGELFFGEGSRLTVL.

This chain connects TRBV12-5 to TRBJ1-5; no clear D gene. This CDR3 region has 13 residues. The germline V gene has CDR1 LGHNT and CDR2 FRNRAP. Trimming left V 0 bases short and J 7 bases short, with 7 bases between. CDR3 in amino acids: CASGLVKSQPQHF. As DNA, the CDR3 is TGTGCTAGTGGTTTGGTAAAGTCGCAGCCCCAGCATTTT.

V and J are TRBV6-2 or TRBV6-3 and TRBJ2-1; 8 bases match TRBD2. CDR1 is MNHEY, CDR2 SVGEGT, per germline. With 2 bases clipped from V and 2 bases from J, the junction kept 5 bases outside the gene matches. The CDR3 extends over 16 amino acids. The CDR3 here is CASSYNAGGPYNEQFF. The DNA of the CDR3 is TGTGCCAGCAGTTACAATGCGGGGGGACCCTACAATGAGCAGTTCTTC.

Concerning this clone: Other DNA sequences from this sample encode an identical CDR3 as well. In nucleotides, the CDR3 is TGTGCCAGCAGCCTCCGGGGACTAGCGGGGGGGCCGCTAAGTGAGCAGTTCTTC. Its protein is CASSLRGLAGGPLSEQFF. The V and J genes are TRBV11-2 and TRBJ2-1, with 16 bases that match TRBD2. The V segment lost 5 bases and the J segment 9 bases; nucleotides outside the gene matches: 13. CDR1 is SGHAT, CDR2 FQNNGV, per germline. The CDR3 totals 18 residues.

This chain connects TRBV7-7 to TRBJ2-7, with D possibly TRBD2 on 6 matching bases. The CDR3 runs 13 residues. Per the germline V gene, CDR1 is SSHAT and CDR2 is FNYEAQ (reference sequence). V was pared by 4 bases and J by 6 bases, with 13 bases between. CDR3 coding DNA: TGTGCCAGCAGCTGGGGTCAGGGAGGCGAGCAGTACTTC. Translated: CASSWGQGGEQYF. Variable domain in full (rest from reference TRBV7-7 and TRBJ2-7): GAGVSQSPRYKVTKRGQDVTLRCDPISSHATLYWYQQALGQGPEFLTYFNYEAQPDKSGLPSDRFSAERPEGSISTLTIQRTEQRDSAMYRCASSWGQGGEQYFGPGTRLTVT.

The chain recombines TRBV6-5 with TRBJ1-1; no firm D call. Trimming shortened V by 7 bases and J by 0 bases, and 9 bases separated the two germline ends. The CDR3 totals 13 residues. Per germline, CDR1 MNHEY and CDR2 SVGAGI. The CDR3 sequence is CASMSDLNTEAFF. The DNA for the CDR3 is TGTGCCAGCATGTCGGACCTGAACACTGAAGCTTTCTTT.

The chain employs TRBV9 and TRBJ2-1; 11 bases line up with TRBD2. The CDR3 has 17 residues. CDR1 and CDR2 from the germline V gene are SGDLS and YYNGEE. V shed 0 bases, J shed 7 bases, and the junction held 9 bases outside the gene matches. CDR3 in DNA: TGTGCCAGCAGCGTAGCCCTACTAGCGGGGGCCAGGAATGAGCAGTTCTTC. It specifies CASSVALLAGARNEQFF. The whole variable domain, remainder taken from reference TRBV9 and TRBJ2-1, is DSGVTQTPKHLITATGQRVTLRCSPRSGDLSVYWYQQSLDQGLQFLIQYYNGEERAKGNILERFSAQQFPDLHSELNLSSLELGDSALYFCASSVALLAGARNEQFFGPGTRLTVL.

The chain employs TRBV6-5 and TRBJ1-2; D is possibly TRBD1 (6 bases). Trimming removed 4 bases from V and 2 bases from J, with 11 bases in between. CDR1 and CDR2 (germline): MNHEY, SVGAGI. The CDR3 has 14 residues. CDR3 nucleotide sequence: TGTGCCAGCAGTTTACAGGGATCAAACTATGGCTACACCTTC. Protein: CASSLQGSNYGYTF.

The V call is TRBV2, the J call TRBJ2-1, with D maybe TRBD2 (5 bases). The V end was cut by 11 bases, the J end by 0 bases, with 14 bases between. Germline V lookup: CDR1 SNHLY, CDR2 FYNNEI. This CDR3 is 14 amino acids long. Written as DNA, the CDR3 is TGTGCCCTCACCTCGGGGAGCTCCTACAATGAGCAGTTCTTC. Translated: CALTSGSSYNEQFF.

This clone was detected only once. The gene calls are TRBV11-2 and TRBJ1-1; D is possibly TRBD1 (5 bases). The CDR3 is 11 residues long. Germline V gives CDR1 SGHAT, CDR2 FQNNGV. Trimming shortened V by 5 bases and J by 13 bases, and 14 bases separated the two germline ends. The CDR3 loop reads CASSGGIDRFF. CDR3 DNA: TGTGCCAGCAGCGGGGGGATTGATCGTTTCTTT.

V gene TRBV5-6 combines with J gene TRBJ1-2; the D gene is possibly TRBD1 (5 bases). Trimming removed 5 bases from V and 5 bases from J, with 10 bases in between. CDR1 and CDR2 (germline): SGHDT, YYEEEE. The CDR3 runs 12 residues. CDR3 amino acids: CASSRQTYGYTF. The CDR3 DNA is TGTGCCAGCAGTAGACAGACTTATGGCTACACCTTC.